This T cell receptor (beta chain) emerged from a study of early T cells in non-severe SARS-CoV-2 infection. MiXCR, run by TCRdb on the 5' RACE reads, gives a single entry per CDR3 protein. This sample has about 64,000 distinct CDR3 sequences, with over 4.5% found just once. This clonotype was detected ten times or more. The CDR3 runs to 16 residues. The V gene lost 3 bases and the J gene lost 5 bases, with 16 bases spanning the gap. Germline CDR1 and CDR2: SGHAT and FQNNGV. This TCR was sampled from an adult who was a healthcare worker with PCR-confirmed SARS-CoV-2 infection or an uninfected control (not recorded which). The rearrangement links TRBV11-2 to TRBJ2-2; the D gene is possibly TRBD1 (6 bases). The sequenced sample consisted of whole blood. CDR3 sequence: CASSFSFTGKTGELFF. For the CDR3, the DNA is TGTGCCAGCAGCTTTAGCTTTACAGGGAAGACCGGGGAGCTGTTTTTT.